One sample yielded the 14 T cell receptor beta chains listed below, sequenced in a study of tumor-infiltrating lymphocytes in oesophageal squamous cell carcinoma. TCRdb re-analysed the PCR reads in MiXCR, keeping a single row per CDR3 protein. The sample shows about 7,100 distinct CDR3 sequences, less than 20% of them seen only once. What was sequenced was blood. These receptors were obtained from a male donor with esophageal squamous cell carcinoma.

This clonotype is classed as medium-sized. V is TRBV12-3 or TRBV12-4 and J is TRBJ1-4; D uncertain. There are 12 residues in the CDR3. The ends were cut back, 6 bases at V and 10 bases at J, with 12 bases in the middle. This CDR3 reads CASRSPGGKLFF. As DNA, the CDR3 is TGTGCCAGCAGATCCCCAGGAGGAAAACTGTTTTTT.

By frequency in the sample, this clonotype is large. This chain joins TRBV7-2 and TRBJ2-3; D gene uncertain. This CDR3 contains 14 residues. Trimming cost V 1 base and J 1 base, with 6 bases left between them. Germline V gene data show CDR1 as SGHTA and CDR2 as FQGNSA. CDR3 residues: CASSLDRRTDTQYF. The CDR3 DNA reads TGTGCCAGCAGCTTAGATAGACGCACAGATACGCAGTATTTT.

CDR3 in DNA: TGTGCCAGTAGTACGGGGGCAGCTTACTCCTACGAGCAGTACTTC. This gives the protein CASSTGAAYSYEQYF. J is TRBJ2-5 and V is TRBV19; D might be TRBD1 or TRBD2, each matching 6 bases. TRBJ2-7 explains the end of the DNA better; the J call may be wrong. Per the germline V gene, CDR1 is LNHDA and CDR2 is SQIVND (reference sequence). The CDR3 runs to 15 residues.

The chain couples TRBV9 to TRBJ2-3, with 7 bases lining up with TRBD2. V was pared by 7 bases and J by 0 bases, with 2 bases of the junction left unmatched. Germline assignment: CDR1 SGDLS and CDR2 YYNGEE. CDR3 length: 13 amino acids. CDR3 sequence (DNA): TGTGCCAGCGGGGGGGGGAGCACAGATACGCAGTATTTT. This sequence encodes CASGGGSTDTQYF.

This clonotype is termed medium-sized. This chain uses TRBV7-9 with TRBJ2-4, with D possibly TRBD2 on 6 matching bases. Germline CDR1 SEHNR, CDR2 FQNEAQ (reference sequence). V dropped 5 bases and J dropped 6 bases, with 14 bases sitting between them. This CDR3 spans 14 amino acids. The CDR3 nucleotides read TGTGCCAGCAGCAAAACCGGGACTTCAAACATTCAGTACTTC. Translating it yields CASSKTGTSNIQYF.

This clonotype was found many times. The chain recombines TRBV10-2 with TRBJ1-5; D gene unclear. Per germline, CDR1 WSHSY and CDR2 SAAADI. V was cut by 2 bases and J by 5 bases, with 16 bases left in between. The CDR3 contains 16 residues. The CDR3 spells CASSEMRVGRYQPQHF. The CDR3 DNA follows: TGCGCCAGCAGTGAGATGAGGGTGGGTCGGTATCAGCCCCAGCATTTT.

The sample holds many counts of this clonotype. A single base separates this from a much larger clone, so it may be a read error. V is TRBV7-2 and J is TRBJ2-5; 12 positions agree with TRBD2. V lost 6 bases to trimming and J lost 11 bases; unmatched junction nucleotides: 19. The CDR3 has 17 residues. Germline assignment: CDR1 SGHTA and CDR2 FQGNSA. The CDR3 here is CASSPNLAGGRYNEQYF. The CDR3 DNA sequence: TGTGCCAGCAGTCCTAACCTAGCGGGGGGGCGGTACAATGAGCAGTACTTC.

This chain joins TRBV24-1 and TRBJ2-1; 7 nucleotides line up with TRBD2. The DNA end favors TRBJ2-7, so the J call may be wrong. The CDR3 sequence is 15 residues long. Germline V lookup: CDR1 KGHDR, CDR2 SFDVKD. The CDR3: CATSDFTSEGDTQYF. The CDR3 DNA reads TGTGCCACCAGTGATTTTACTAGCGAAGGCGATACGCAGTACTTC.

The rearrangement links TRBV7-3 to TRBJ2-4; 10 bases fit TRBD2. Unmatched junction bases numbered 18, after V lost 6 bases and J lost 13 bases. Germline V gives CDR1 SGHTA, CDR2 FQGTGA. CDR3 length equals 16 residues. In DNA form, the CDR3 reads TGTGCCAGCAGGCCTTGGGCTAGCGGGGGCACAGATACGCAGTACTTC. Translation gives CASRPWASGGTDTQYF. Complete variable domain (other parts from reference TRBV7-3 and TRBJ2-4): GAGVSQTPSNKVTEKGKYVELRCDPISGHTALYWYRQSLGQGPEFLIYFQGTGAADDSGLPNDRFFAVRPEGSVSTLKIQRTERGDSAVYLCASRPWASGGTDTQYFGAGTRLSVL.

The sample holds a few counts of this clonotype. The V call is TRBV5-1, the J call TRBJ2-7, with no clear D. The CDR3 spans 12 residues. Trimming took off 1 base at V and 7 bases at J, with 9 bases between the two ends. Per the germline V gene, CDR1 is SGHRS and CDR2 is YFSETQ. The CDR3 loop reads CASSLPGREQYF. CDR3 nucleotides: TGCGCCAGCAGCTTGCCCGGCCGGGAGCAGTACTTC.

This clonotype came up many times. The chain recombines TRBV7-9 with TRBJ1-1; TRBD1 might be the D (6 bases). The CDR3 is made up of 15 amino acids. Trimming removed 0 bases at V and 5 bases at J, with 13 bases between. Germline V gives CDR1 SEHNR, CDR2 FQNEAQ (reference sequence). CDR3 in DNA: TGTGCCAGCAGCTTAGCAGCAGGGGCGGCGACTGAAGCTTTCTTT. Amino acid sequence: CASSLAAGAATEAFF.

Comments on this clonotype: The junction departs from germline at one end; a sequencing error may be responsible. The CDR3 DNA follows: TGTGCCAGCAGCTTATTCCGGGCCGGGGAGCTGTACTTC. This encodes CASSLFRAGELYF. This chain uses TRBV7-3 with TRBJ2-1, with D perhaps matching TRBD2 (5 bases). The length of the CDR3 is 13 residues. The germline V gene has CDR1 SGHTA and CDR2 FQGTGA. The variable domain in full, with the rest retrieved from reference TRBV7-3 and TRBJ2-1, is GAGVSQTPSNKVTEKGKYVELRCDPISGHTALYWYRQSLGQGPEFLIYFQGTGAADDSGLPNDRFFAVRPEGSVSTLKIQRTERGDSAVYLCASSLFRAGELYFGPGTRLTVL.

Comments on this clonotype: A read error may account for a junction end that differs from germline. The V call is TRBV5-1, the J call TRBJ2-3; D is ambiguous. In germline, CDR1 is SGHRS, CDR2 YFSETQ. The CDR3 runs 18 residues. The CDR3 protein is CVSSWERAAILGTDTQYF. In DNA, the CDR3 is TGCGTCAGCAGCTGGGAAAGAGCTGCCATCCTCGGCACAGATACGCAGTATTTT.

This clonotype occurred many times. Since a much larger clone is just one base distant, this may be a read error. V usage is TRBV6-1 and J usage is TRBJ2-1, with D perhaps matching TRBD2 (6 bases). The closer fit of TRBJ2-7 to the DNA end suggests the J call may be wrong. The germline V gene has CDR1 MNHNS and CDR2 SASEGT. The CDR3 contains 13 residues. CDR3 sequence: CASKEGGYNEQYF. CDR3 nucleotide sequence: TGTGCCAGCAAGGAGGGCGGTTACAATGAGCAGTACTTC.